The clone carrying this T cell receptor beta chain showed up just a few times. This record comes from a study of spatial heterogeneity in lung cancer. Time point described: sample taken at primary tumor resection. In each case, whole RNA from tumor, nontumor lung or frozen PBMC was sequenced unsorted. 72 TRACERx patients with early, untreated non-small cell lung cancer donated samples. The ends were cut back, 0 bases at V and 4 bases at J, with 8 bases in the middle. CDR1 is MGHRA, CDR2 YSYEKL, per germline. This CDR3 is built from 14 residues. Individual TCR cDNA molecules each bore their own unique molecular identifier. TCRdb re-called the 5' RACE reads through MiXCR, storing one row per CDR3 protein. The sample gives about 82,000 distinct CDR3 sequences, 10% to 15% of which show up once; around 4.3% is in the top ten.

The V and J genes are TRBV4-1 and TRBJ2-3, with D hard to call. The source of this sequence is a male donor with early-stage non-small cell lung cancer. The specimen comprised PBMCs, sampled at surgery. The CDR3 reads CASSQDHASDTQYF. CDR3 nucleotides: TGCGCCAGCAGCCAAGATCACGCATCAGATACGCAGTATTTT.